The 20 T cell receptor beta chains below all came from one sample that was sequenced in a study of shared T cell receptors in the human thymus. The repertoire was sequenced with immunoSEQ multiplex PCR; TCRdb's copy has only in-frame clones and lacks some. The sample shows about 610,000 clones, 88% of them seen only once. The same data also went into a second study, on human thymus T cells.

The specimen was thymocytes. These receptors were obtained from a boy less than two years old with a congenital heart defect.

This clone appeared once. V and J are TRBV5-8 and TRBJ2-7; weak D call: TRBD2 (5 bases). The V end lost 0 bases, the J end lost 10 bases, and 11 bases lay between the germline ends. Germline V gene lookup returns CDR1 SGHTS and CDR2 YDEGEE. This CDR3 region has 12 residues. CDR3 in DNA: TGTGCCAGCAGCTTGGGGCCTAGCAGTCAGTACTTC. Translation: CASSLGPSSQYF. Based on the CDR3 plus reference TRBV5-8 and TRBJ2-7, the full variable domain is EAGVTQSPTHLIKTRGQQATLRCSPISGHTSVYWYQQALGLGLQFLLWYDEGEERNRGNFPPRFSGRQFPNYSSELNVNALELEDSALYLCASSLGPSSQYFGPGTRLTVT.

This rearrangement joins TRBV28 to TRBJ2-7; D perhaps matches TRBD1 (7 bases). Per germline, CDR1 MDHEN and CDR2 SYDVKM. The germline V and J ends were trimmed by 1 base and 1 base, with 11 bases remaining between them. The CDR3 has 15 amino acids. CDR3 sequence: CASSLSSGGSYEQYF. In DNA, the CDR3 is TGTGCCAGCAGTTTATCCTCAGGGGGGTCCTACGAGCAGTACTTC.

Only a few counts were recorded for this clone. The J gene is TRBJ2-3, the V gene TRBV5-1, with 12 bases fitting TRBD2. Germline loops: CDR1 SGHRS, CDR2 YFSETQ. This CDR3 is built from 16 residues. J gave up 1 base and V 3 bases, and 3 bases lay outside the gene matches. The CDR3 coding sequence is TGCGCCAGCAGCTGGACTAGCGGGGCCCGCACAGATACGCAGTATTTT. Protein: CASSWTSGARTDTQYF. Full variable domain (remainder filled in from reference TRBV5-1 and TRBJ2-3): KAGVTQTPRYLIKTRGQQVTLSCSPISGHRSVSWYQQTPGQGLQFLFEYFSETQRNKGNFPGRFSGRQFSNSRSEMNVSTLELGDSALYLCASSWTSGARTDTQYFGPGTRLTVL.

V and J are TRBV7-9 and TRBJ1-1, with D possibly matching TRBD1 (5 bases). Germline V CDR1 and CDR2: SEHNR, FQNEAQ (reference sequence). Trimming removed 0 bases at V and 1 base at J, with 9 bases between. The CDR3 has 15 residues. The CDR3 sequence is CASSLAGLGNTEAFF. CDR3 sequence (DNA): TGTGCCAGCAGCTTAGCGGGGCTGGGGAACACTGAAGCTTTCTTT.

V usage is TRBV27 and J usage is TRBJ2-7, with TRBD1 matching 8 bases. CDR1 is MNHEY, CDR2 SMNVEV, per germline (reference sequence). The CDR3 is made up of 15 amino acids. Unmatched junction bases numbered 5, after V lost 4 bases and J lost 0 bases. The CDR3 coding sequence is TGTGCCAGCAGTTCCAGGACAGGGCCCTCCTACGAGCAGTACTTC. Translating it yields CASSSRTGPSYEQYF.

V and J are TRBV6-5 and TRBJ1-6; D remains ambiguous. V was pared by 0 bases and J by 8 bases, with 11 bases between. This CDR3 contains 15 residues. CDR1 is MNHEY and CDR2 is SVGAGI in the germline V gene. Here the CDR3 reads CASSYSTGLDSPLHF. In nucleotides, the CDR3 is TGTGCCAGCAGTTACTCGACCGGGTTGGATTCACCCCTCCACTTT.

The CDR3 loop reads CATSRGGGPYYEQYF. The CDR3 DNA sequence: TGTGCCACCAGCAGAGGAGGGGGCCCCTACTACGAGCAGTACTTC. The chain is built from TRBV15 and TRBJ2-7; 7 bases are a match to TRBD1. The ends lost 1 base at V and 3 bases at J; junction bases unmatched: 6. This CDR3 has 15 residues. Germline CDR1 LNHNV, CDR2 YYDKDF (reference sequence).

This clone appeared once. The chain combines TRBV4-1 with TRBJ2-3; weak D call: TRBD1 (6 bases). Trimming cost V 0 bases and J 8 bases, with 18 bases left between them. CDR3 length: 16 amino acids. The germline V gene has CDR1 MGHRA and CDR2 YSYEKL. The CDR3 is CASSQDLGPPRGTQYF. CDR3 sequence (DNA): TGCGCCAGCAGCCAAGATCTGGGCCCCCCCAGGGGTACGCAGTATTTT.

With regard to this clone: Germline is not matched at one junction end, which may reflect a read error. The chain employs TRBV4-1 and TRBJ2-1, with 11 bases lining up with TRBD2. CDR1 is MGHRA and CDR2 is YSYEKL in the germline V gene. This CDR3 comprises 17 residues. For the CDR3, the DNA is TGCGCCAGCAGTCAAGGAATACTAGCGGGAGTCTACAATGAGCAGTTCTTC. This encodes CASSQGILAGVYNEQFF.

The chain has TRBV4-3 and TRBJ2-7, with 9 bases that match TRBD1. After removal of 4 bases from V and 3 bases from J, the junction contained 10 bases not matched to a gene. This CDR3 spans 16 amino acids. Per the germline V gene, CDR1 is LGHNA and CDR2 is YSLEER. The CDR3 bases are TGCGCCAGCAGCCCACACCGGGACAGGGCCCTCTACGAGCAGTACTTC. Translating it yields CASSPHRDRALYEQYF.

V is TRBV7-9 and J is TRBJ2-3, with D maybe TRBD2 (5 bases). Trimming removed 6 bases at V and 2 bases at J, with 9 bases between. This CDR3 comprises 13 residues. CDR1 and CDR2 from the germline V gene are SEHNR and FQNEAQ (reference sequence). The DNA of the CDR3 is TGTGCCAGCAGACCTGACTACACAGATACGCAGTATTTT. It specifies CASRPDYTDTQYF.

This sequence joins TRBV5-1 and TRBJ2-1; D gene ambiguous. Germline V gene lookup returns CDR1 SGHRS and CDR2 YFSETQ. This CDR3 has 11 residues. The ends were cut back, 3 bases at V and 8 bases at J, with 6 bases in the middle. The CDR3 bases are TGCGCCAGCAGCTCTCGGGATGAGCAGTTCTTC. It codes for CASSSRDEQFF.

The rearrangement uses TRBV5-6 and TRBJ1-1, with D maybe TRBD1 (5 bases). This CDR3 spans 13 amino acids. V was clipped by 5 bases and J by 3 bases, with 11 bases between them. Germline V CDR1 and CDR2: SGHDT, YYEEEE. The CDR3 is CASRVREDTEAFF. In DNA form, the CDR3 reads TGTGCCAGCAGGGTCAGGGAGGACACTGAAGCTTTCTTT.

V and J are TRBV4-3 and TRBJ2-2, with 9 nucleotides matching TRBD1. The CDR3 is 14 amino acids. In germline, CDR1 is LGHNA, CDR2 YSLEER. V lost 8 bases to trimming and J lost 4 bases; unmatched junction nucleotides: 5. The CDR3 region has the DNA TGCGCCAGCCAGGACAGGGGCGCCACCGGGGAGCTGTTTTTT. Amino acid sequence: CASQDRGATGELFF.

To note about this clone: At one boundary the junction diverges from the germline segment, which might be a read error. This chain links TRBV5-6 with TRBJ2-7, with TRBD1 matching over 11 bases. The CDR3 is made up of 16 amino acids. The germline V gene encodes CDR1 SGHDT and CDR2 YYEEEE. This CDR3 reads CASSRYGTGGSYKQYF. CDR3 in DNA: TGTGCCAGCAGCCGATACGGGACAGGGGGTTCCTACAAGCAGTACTTC.

This rearrangement joins TRBV20-1 to TRBJ1-5; weak D call: TRBD1 (5 bases). The CDR3 extends over 11 amino acids. Germline V gene lookup returns CDR1 DFQATT and CDR2 SNEGSKA (reference sequence). V was cut by 6 bases and J by 6 bases, with 9 bases left in between. The CDR3 is CSAGGVQPQHF. The CDR3, as DNA: TGCAGTGCCGGGGGGGTTCAGCCCCAGCATTTT.

The chain is built from TRBV29-1 and TRBJ2-1; possible D gene TRBD1, 6 bases. The CDR3 has 15 amino acids. V was trimmed by 5 bases and J by 3 bases, leaving 17 bases between them. CDR1 SQVTM and CDR2 ANQGSEA come from the germline V gene. CDR3 sequence reads: CSVSTGSSGYNEQFF. The CDR3 bases are TGCAGCGTTTCGACAGGTAGCTCGGGCTACAATGAGCAGTTCTTC.

The CDR3 region has the DNA TGTGCCAGCAGTGCTAGACAGCCTCTCAACAATGAGCAGTTCTTC. Its translation: CASSARQPLNNEQFF. The chain employs TRBV6-5 and TRBJ2-1; TRBD1 might be the D (5 bases). The CDR3 has 15 amino acids. Germline values: CDR1 MNHEY, CDR2 SVGAGI. The germline V and J ends were trimmed by 5 bases and 5 bases, with 16 bases remaining between them.

V is TRBV9 and J is TRBJ1-5; D is ambiguous. CDR1 and CDR2 from the germline V gene are SGDLS and YYNGEE. Trimming took off 2 bases at V and 1 base at J, with 10 bases between the two ends. There are 15 residues in the CDR3. CDR3 in amino acids: CASSVGGLSNQPQHF. The CDR3 DNA is TGTGCCAGCAGCGTCGGCGGCCTGAGCAATCAGCCCCAGCATTTT.

The chain carries TRBV27 and TRBJ2-7; D is possibly TRBD2 (6 bases). Germline V gives CDR1 MNHEY, CDR2 SMNVEV (reference sequence). The CDR3 spans 16 residues. V gave up 5 bases and J gave up 1 base, with 18 bases separating them. The CDR3 nucleotides read TGTGCCAGCAGTCCCCGACTAGTTCTAAGGTCCTACGAGCAGTACTTC. It yields the protein CASSPRLVLRSYEQYF.